The clone carrying this TCR beta chain occurred once. Some clones are missing from TCRdb's copy, which holds only in-frame ones; the method was immunoSEQ multiplex PCR. The data show under 20,000 clones, over 75% seen once. This specimen comes from a study of blood T cell repertoires in COVID-19. CDR1 is SGHRS and CDR2 is YFSETQ in the germline V gene. V shed 4 bases, J shed 3 bases, and the junction held 9 bases outside the gene matches. This CDR3 is 16 amino acids long. Sequenced sample: peripheral blood. The receptor was isolated from a man between 65 and 80 years old with COVID-19, enrolled during active disease. This rearrangement joins TRBV5-1 to TRBJ2-2; 7 bases agree with TRBD2. The chain's CDR3 is CASSPGGTSHTGELFF. The CDR3 bases are TGCGCCAGCAGCCCGGGGGGTACTAGCCACACCGGGGAGCTGTTTTTT.